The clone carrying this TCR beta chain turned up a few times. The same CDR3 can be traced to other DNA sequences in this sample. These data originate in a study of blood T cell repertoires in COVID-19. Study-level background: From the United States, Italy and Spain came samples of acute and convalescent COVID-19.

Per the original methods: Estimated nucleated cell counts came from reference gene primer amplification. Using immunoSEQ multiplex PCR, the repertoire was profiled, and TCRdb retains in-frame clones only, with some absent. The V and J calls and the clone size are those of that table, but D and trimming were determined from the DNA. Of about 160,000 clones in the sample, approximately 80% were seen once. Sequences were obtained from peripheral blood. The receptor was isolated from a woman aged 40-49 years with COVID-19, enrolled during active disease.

The CDR3 here is CASSPSGRANTGELFF. CDR3 in DNA: TGTGCCAGCAGTCCCTCTGGGCGGGCGAACACCGGGGAGCTGTTTTTT. V and J are TRBV28 and TRBJ2-2; maybe TRBD2 (5 bases). Trimming pared 5 bases from V and 0 bases from J, leaving 13 bases between. There are 16 residues in the CDR3. The germline V gene encodes CDR1 MDHEN and CDR2 SYDVKM.